The clone carrying this T cell receptor beta chain showed up just once. Its antigen is still unknown. Sorted subsets were amplified in replicate PCRs using 200 ng DNA, approximately 30,000 T cell genomes. Generated by immunoSEQ multiplex PCR, the TCRdb table keeps only in-frame clones and is missing some. Among some 1,900,000 clones, about 95% were seen once, and the ten largest hold more than 0.95%. Naivety among CD8 cells was defined by CD45RO negativity and positive CCR7 selection, thereby excluding terminally differentiated effector memory CD45RA+ cells. Every donor, a Caucasian adult, lived in Nashville, Tennessee. The data are from a study of shared clonotypes between healthy human individuals. Study-level points and caveats: The naive CD4 repertoires of several donors were compared, and about 5% of clonotypes were shared. Relative to their counterparts shared across all four donors, non-shared clonotypes exhibited diminished generation probabilities.

The CDR3 has 14 amino acids. Germline assignment: CDR1 SEHNR and CDR2 FQNEAQ (reference sequence). The ends were cut back, 3 bases at V and 4 bases at J, with 11 bases in the middle. This receptor was obtained from a man younger than 35 in good health. Sequenced material: naive CD8+ T cells sorted from blood. The V gene is TRBV7-9, the J gene TRBJ2-3, with D possibly being TRBD1 (6 bases). The CDR3 sequence is CASSFEQGADTQYF. CDR3 coding DNA: TGTGCCAGCAGCTTCGAACAGGGAGCAGATACGCAGTATTTT.